This T cell receptor beta chain was documented in a study of identical twins. Findings and limits, study-wide: Cord blood beta clonotypes that were abundant carried fewer insertions, and memory repertoires showed no such trend. Those out-of-frame alpha sequences shared by twins showed an excess of low generation probability.

V dropped 4 bases and J dropped 3; count of bases not matched to a gene: 2. The CDR3 length is 13 residues. The germline gives CDR1 LNHDA, CDR2 SQIVND (reference sequence). This clonotype was counted a few times. As yet, its antigen is unknown. cDNA molecules carried unique molecular identifiers, and template switching added a universal primer site. Via MiXCR, TCRdb re-called the 5' RACE reads, giving one row per CDR3 protein. The data contain around 250,000 distinct CDR3 sequences, about 9% of them singletons. This same sample was also taken into another study, of yellow fever vaccine responses in identical twins. From that second work: Twins reportedly appeared to share part of their vaccine T cell response while keeping part individual.

The source of this sequence is a woman between 18 and 30 years old in good health. Sequencing was performed on CD8+ T cells sorted from blood. The chain has TRBV19 and TRBJ2-5, with 7 bases fitting TRBD1. CDR3 region: CASSTGTEETQYF. In DNA, the CDR3 is TGTGCCAGTAGTACCGGGACAGAAGAGACCCAGTACTTC.